Sequencing of this T cell receptor beta chain was carried out in a study of T cells in Graves' hyperthyroidism and ophthalmopathy. Overall study findings and caveats: Researchers report that a 13 V-J model separated ophthalmopathy from stable hyperthyroidism. The blood repertoire included most of the expanded thyroid clonotypes above 0.001.

An absence of ophthalmopathy progression within 18 months meant stable Graves' hyperthyroidism. Amplified regions were TCR beta CDR3 sequences from RNA transcripts. With the HTBI primer set, the TCR CDR3 went through a first round of RT-PCR. TCRdb re-called the multiplex PCR reads through MiXCR, storing one row per CDR3 protein. The sample shows hundreds of thousands of distinct CDR3 sequences, around a third of them seen only once. The J segment lost 6 bases and the V segment lost 7 bases, leaving 7 bases of the junction unmatched. Germline CDR1 and CDR2: MNHNS and SASEGT. The CDR3 contains 15 residues. Notes on this clonotype: The antigen remains undetermined.

The receptor comes from a woman in her 40s with Graves' hyperthyroidism. Sequencing input: blood. The chain uses TRBV6-1 and TRBJ2-2; 11 bases line up with TRBD1. CDR3 in amino acids: CASKDRGRVSGELFF. The CDR3, as DNA: TGTGCCAGCAAGGACAGGGGGCGCGTGTCCGGGGAGCTGTTTTTT.